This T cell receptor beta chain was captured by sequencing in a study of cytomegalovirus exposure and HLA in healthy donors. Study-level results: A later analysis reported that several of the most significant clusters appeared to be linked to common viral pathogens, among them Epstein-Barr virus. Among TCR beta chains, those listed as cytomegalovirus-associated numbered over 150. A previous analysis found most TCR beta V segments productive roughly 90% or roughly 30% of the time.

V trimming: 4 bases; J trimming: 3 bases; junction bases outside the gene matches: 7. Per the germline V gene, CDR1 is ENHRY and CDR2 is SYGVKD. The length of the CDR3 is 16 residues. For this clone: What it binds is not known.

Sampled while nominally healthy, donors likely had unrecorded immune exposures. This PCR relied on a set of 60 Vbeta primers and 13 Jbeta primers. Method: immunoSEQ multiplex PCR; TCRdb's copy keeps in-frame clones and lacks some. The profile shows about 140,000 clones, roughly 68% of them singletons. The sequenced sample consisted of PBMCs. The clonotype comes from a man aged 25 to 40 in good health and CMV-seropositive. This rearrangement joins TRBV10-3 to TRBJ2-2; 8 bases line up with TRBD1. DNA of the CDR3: TGTGCCATCAGTGGAGTCTCGGGACAGGACACCGGGGAGCTGTTTTTT. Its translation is CAISGVSGQDTGELFF.